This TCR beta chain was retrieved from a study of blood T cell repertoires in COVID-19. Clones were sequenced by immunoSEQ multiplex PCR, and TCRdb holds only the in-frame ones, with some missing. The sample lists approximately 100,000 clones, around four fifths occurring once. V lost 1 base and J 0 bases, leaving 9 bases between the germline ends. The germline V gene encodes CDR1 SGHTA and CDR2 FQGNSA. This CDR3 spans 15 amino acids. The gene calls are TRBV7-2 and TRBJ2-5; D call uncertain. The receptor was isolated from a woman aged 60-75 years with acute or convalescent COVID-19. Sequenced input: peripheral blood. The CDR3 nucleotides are TGTGCCAGCAGCTTAGAACCCGGGTACCAAGAGACCCAGTACTTC. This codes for CASSLEPGYQETQYF.